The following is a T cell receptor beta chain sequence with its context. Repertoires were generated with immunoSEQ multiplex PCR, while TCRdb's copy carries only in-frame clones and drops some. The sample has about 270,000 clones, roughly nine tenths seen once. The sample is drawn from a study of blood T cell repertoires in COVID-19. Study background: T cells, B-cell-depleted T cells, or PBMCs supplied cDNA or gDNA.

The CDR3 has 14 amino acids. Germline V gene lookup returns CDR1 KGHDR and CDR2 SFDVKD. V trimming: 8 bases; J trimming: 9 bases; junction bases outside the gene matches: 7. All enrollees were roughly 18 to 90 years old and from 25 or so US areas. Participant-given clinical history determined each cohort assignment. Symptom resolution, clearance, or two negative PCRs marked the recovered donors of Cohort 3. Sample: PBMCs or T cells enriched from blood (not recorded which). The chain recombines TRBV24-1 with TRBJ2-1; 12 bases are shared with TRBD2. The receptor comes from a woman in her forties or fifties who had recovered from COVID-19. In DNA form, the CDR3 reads TGTGCCACCATGCTAGCGGGAGGGGGGGGTGAGCAGTTCTTC. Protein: CATMLAGGGGEQFF.